This T cell receptor beta chain was captured by sequencing in a study of blood T cell repertoires in COVID-19. The overall study: From T cells, B-cell-depleted T cells, or PBMCs came the material, which was cDNA or gDNA.

The CDR3 consists of 12 residues. With 7 bases removed from V and 3 bases from J, the gap between germline ends came to 10 bases. Germline CDR1 reads MNHEY; CDR2 reads SVGAGI. Authors' data handling: The authors estimated nucleated cell counts from reference gene primer amplification. TCRdb's table, derived via immunoSEQ multiplex PCR, lists solely in-frame clones and lacks some. V and J calls and clone size come straight from that table; D and trimming were deduced from the DNA. Found here are about 150,000 clones, 75% to 90% of them singletons; the top ten hold about 15%. The specimen was peripheral blood. The sequence derives from a woman aged 40 to 55 with acute or convalescent COVID-19. The chain employs TRBV6-5 and TRBJ2-7; D possibly corresponds to TRBD1 (5 bases). This chain's CDR3 is CASMTANYEQYF. Here the CDR3 DNA reads TGTGCCAGCATGACAGCGAACTACGAGCAGTACTTC.